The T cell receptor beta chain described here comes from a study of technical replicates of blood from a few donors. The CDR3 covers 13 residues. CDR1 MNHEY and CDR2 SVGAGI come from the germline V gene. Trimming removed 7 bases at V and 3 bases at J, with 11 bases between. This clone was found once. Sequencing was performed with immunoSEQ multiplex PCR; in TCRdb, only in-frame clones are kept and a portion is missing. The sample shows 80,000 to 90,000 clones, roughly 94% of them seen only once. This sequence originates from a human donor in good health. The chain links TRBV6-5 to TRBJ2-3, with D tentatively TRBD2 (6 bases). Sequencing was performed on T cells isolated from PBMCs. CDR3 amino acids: CASKEGGTDTQYF. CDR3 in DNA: TGTGCCAGCAAGGAGGGCGGGACAGATACGCAGTATTTT.